The entry below describes one T cell receptor beta chain. Antigen specificity is unknown. Repertoires were generated with immunoSEQ multiplex PCR, while TCRdb's copy carries only in-frame clones and drops some. The repertoire holds a few hundred thousand clones, with 85% to 95% as singletons. The data belong to a study of brain T cells in children with intractable seizures. Whole-study results and caveats: Absence of clones before surgery may stem from lower sequencing depth.

The V end lost 3 bases, the J end lost 8 bases, and 13 bases lay between the germline ends. Germline V lookup: CDR1 LNHDA, CDR2 SQIVND (reference sequence). The CDR3 spans 13 residues. Time point in this sample: blood from clinic visit 5 months post-surgery; TSC patient then seizure free. Here the sequenced sample was peripheral blood, taken approximately 5 months after surgery. This receptor was taken from a boy in the first two years of life with tuberous sclerosis and intractable seizures. The rearrangement links TRBV19 to TRBJ1-2; unclear D gene. The CDR3 here is CASSMGLLGGYTF. CDR3 bases: TGTGCCAGTAGTATGGGTTTGCTGGGGGGCTACACCTTC.